A single sample is the source of the 20 T cell receptor beta chains below, sequenced in a study of immune heterogeneity within non-small cell lung tumors. Multiplex PCR was performed with 32 V and 13 J primers, and it amplified TCR beta CDR3. TCRdb ran MiXCR on the multiplex PCR reads and lists one entry per CDR3 protein. The table records 12,000 or so distinct CDR3 sequences, 25% to 30% of them present only once. For each sample, template was roughly 0.65 ug of bulk tumor genomic DNA. Several biopsies were collected from each primary tumor during surgery. They were spaced as far apart as possible within the tumor mass. The cohort was untreated, with newly diagnosed non-small cell lung cancer undergoing curative surgery. Sequences were obtained from lung tumor tissue. The receptors derive from a man in his fifties with non-small cell lung cancer.

The CDR3 DNA reads as TGCGCCAGCAGCCAAGAGGAGGTTGGTTTAGGCTCAGATACGCAGTATTTT. As protein: CASSQEEVGLGSDTQYF. The J gene is TRBJ2-3, the V gene TRBV4-1; D may be TRBD2 (5 bases). The V and J ends lost 0 bases and 4 bases respectively, with 17 bases between them. The CDR3 is made up of 17 amino acids. Germline assignment: CDR1 MGHRA and CDR2 YSYEKL.

This clonotype was seen at least ten times. This chain links TRBV18 with TRBJ2-2; D possibly corresponds to TRBD1 (6 bases). The CDR3 has 15 residues. V lost 1 base and J 4 bases, leaving 10 bases between the germline ends. Looked up from germline, CDR1 is KGHSH and CDR2 is LQKENI. CDR3 sequence: CASSPQGQSTGELFF. As DNA, the CDR3 is TGTGCCAGCTCACCACAAGGACAGTCCACCGGGGAGCTGTTTTTT.

This clonotype was observed many times. The chain carries TRBV7-9 and TRBJ2-7; 9 nucleotides match TRBD2. V was clipped by 1 base and J by 2 bases; unmatched bases: 6. The CDR3 length is 16 residues. The germline gives CDR1 SEHNR, CDR2 FQNEAQ (reference sequence). The CDR3 coding sequence is TGTGCCAGCAGCTTAGACTGGACTAGCGTTGCCTACGAGCAGTACTTC. Translation: CASSLDWTSVAYEQYF. The complete variable domain, with remaining parts taken from reference TRBV7-9 and TRBJ2-7, reads DTGVSQNPRHKITKRGQNVTFRCDPISEHNRLYWYRQTLGQGPEFLTYFQNEAQLEKSRLLSDRFSAERPKGSFSTLEIQRTEQGDSAMYLCASSLDWTSVAYEQYFGPGTRLTVT.

For this clonotype: The junction departs from germline at one end; a sequencing error may be responsible. For the CDR3, the DNA is TGTTCCTGGAGTAGCCGGGACAGGGCGGTGGCTTTCTTT. Its translation is CSWSSRDRAVAFF. V gene TRBV30 combines with J gene TRBJ1-1; 9 positions match TRBD1. The germline V gene has CDR1 GTSNPN and CDR2 SVGIG (reference sequence). This CDR3 has 13 residues.

With respect to this clonotype: A much larger clonotype is one base distant, so this may be a read error. The chain has TRBV28 and TRBJ2-1, with D possibly being TRBD2 (5 bases). Germline V CDR1 and CDR2: MDHEN, SYDVKM. Trimming stripped 6 bases from V and 4 bases from J, with 25 bases between. The CDR3 sequence is 18 residues long. CDR3 protein: CASSTPRVLEDFYNEQFF. The CDR3 bases are TGTGCCAGCAGCACCCCCCGTGTACTAGAGGATTTTTACAATGAGCAGTTCTTC.

This clonotype showed up just once. This chain uses TRBV9 with TRBJ1-4, with unresolved D. CDR1 SGDLS and CDR2 YYNGEE come from the germline V gene. V was clipped by 0 bases and J by 7 bases, with 13 bases between them. The CDR3 runs to 15 residues. CDR3 protein: CASSVAGIFCEKLFF. CDR3 nucleotides: TGTGCCAGCAGCGTAGCAGGTATTTTCTGTGAAAAACTGTTTTTT. Looking up the rest from reference TRBV9 and TRBJ1-4 gives the full variable domain: DSGVTQTPKHLITATGQRVTLRCSPRSGDLSVYWYQQSLDQGLQFLIQYYNGEERAKGNILERFSAQQFPDLHSELNLSSLELGDSALYFCASSVAGIFCEKLFFGSGTQLSVL.

This clonotype was recorded at least ten times. The V and J genes are TRBV6-1 and TRBJ1-1, with 10 bases identical to TRBD1. Germline loops: CDR1 MNHNS, CDR2 SASEGT. Unmatched junction bases numbered 1, after V lost 3 bases and J lost 0 bases. The CDR3 extends over 15 amino acids. CDR3 coding DNA: TGTGCCAGCAGTGAGGGACAGGGGTTGAACACTGAAGCTTTCTTT. This sequence encodes CASSEGQGLNTEAFF.

This clonotype is labeled medium-sized. The V and J genes are TRBV5-1 and TRBJ1-4; tentative D call: TRBD1 (6 bases). V gave up 4 bases and J gave up 1 base, with 11 bases separating them. Per the germline V gene, CDR1 is SGHRS and CDR2 is YFSETQ. The CDR3 contains 15 residues. DNA of the CDR3: TGCGCCAGCAGCGCCCCGGACAGAACTAATGAAAAACTGTTTTTT. It yields the protein CASSAPDRTNEKLFF.

This clonotype has only one observation. This chain links TRBV20-1 with TRBJ1-2; weak D call: TRBD1 (6 bases). The CDR3 contains 12 residues. The V gene's germline CDR1 is DFQATT and CDR2 SNEGSKA (reference sequence). The CDR3 is CRAGGRAVGYTF. CDR3 nucleotides: TGCAGGGCGGGGGGGCGCGCGGTCGGCTACACCTTC.

This clonotype appeared a few times. This chain uses TRBV20-1 with TRBJ2-2; TRBD1 matches at 11 bases. Looked up from germline, CDR1 is DFQATT and CDR2 is SNEGSKA (reference sequence). J was trimmed by 6 bases and V by 3 bases; bases with no gene match: 6. This CDR3 contains 15 residues. The DNA of the CDR3 is TGCAGTGCTAGGGATCCGGGACAGGGGGCCGGGGAGCTGTTTTTT. Translation: CSARDPGQGAGELFF.

The V gene is TRBV7-2, the J gene TRBJ2-3; TRBD2 agrees at 11 bases. This CDR3 spans 16 amino acids. Trimming cost V 5 bases and J 3 bases; bases outside gene matches: 7. The V gene's germline CDR1 is SGHTA and CDR2 FQGNSA. CDR3: CASSRTSGSWTDTQYF. The CDR3 DNA reads as TGTGCCAGCAGCAGAACTAGCGGGAGTTGGACAGATACGCAGTATTTT.

In its sample, this clonotype was seen many times. CDR3 loop: CASSESATGELFF. CDR3 DNA: TGTGCCAGCAGTGAGAGTGCCACCGGGGAGCTGTTTTTT. The chain is built from TRBV6-4 and TRBJ2-2; D gene ambiguous. Germline lookup yields CDR1 MRHNA and CDR2 SNTAGT. CDR3 length: 13 residues. V was shortened by 3 bases and J by 4 bases, with 6 bases between the two germline ends.

This chain connects TRBV7-6 to TRBJ2-2; maybe TRBD2 (5 bases). Trimming shortened V by 1 base and J by 5 bases, and 14 bases separated the two germline ends. This CDR3 contains 16 residues. Germline CDR1 and CDR2: SGHVS and FNYEAQ. CDR3 protein: CASSLDRGKGTGELFF. DNA of the CDR3: TGTGCCAGCAGCTTAGATCGGGGAAAAGGAACCGGGGAGCTGTTTTTT.

This clonotype was detected only once. A read error is possible here, since a much larger clone lies one base away. The chain employs TRBV20-1 and TRBJ2-7; possible D gene TRBD1, 5 bases. The CDR3 has 14 amino acids. Per the germline V gene, CDR1 is DFQATT and CDR2 is SNEGSKA (reference sequence). Trimming cost V 1 base and J 0 bases, with 10 bases left between them. This CDR3 is CSARARQSSYEQYF. The CDR3 DNA sequence: TGCAGTGCTAGAGCCAGACAGAGCTCCTACGAGCAGTACTTC.

This clonotype was seen a handful of times. This chain links TRBV3-1 with TRBJ2-2, with TRBD2 matching 7 bases. Per germline, CDR1 LGHDT and CDR2 YNNKEL (reference sequence). CDR3 length: 15 amino acids. With 1 base clipped from V and 3 bases from J, the junction kept 2 bases outside the gene matches. The DNA for the CDR3 is TGTGCCAGCAGCCAAGGCGGGAGCCACACCGGGGAGCTGTTTTTT. The encoded protein is CASSQGGSHTGELFF.

Concerning this clonotype itself: A much larger clonotype is one base distant, so this may be a read error. CDR3 DNA sequence: TGCGCCAGCAGCCTTCCGGGACAGTCCAATGAAAAACTGTTTTTT. Translated: CASSLPGQSNEKLFF. The chain carries TRBV5-1 and TRBJ1-4, with 7 nucleotides matching TRBD1. The CDR3 is made up of 15 amino acids. The V gene's germline CDR1 is SGHRS and CDR2 YFSETQ. V dropped 4 bases and J dropped 5; count of bases not matched to a gene: 8.

With regard to this clonotype: A single base separates this from a much larger clone, so it may be a read error. This chain links TRBV5-1 with TRBJ2-2; possible D gene TRBD1, 6 bases. Germline V gene data show CDR1 as SGHRS and CDR2 as YFSETQ. CDR3 length equals 17 residues. Trimming removed 3 bases at V and 2 bases at J, with 17 bases between. The CDR3 DNA follows: TGCGCCAGCAGCTGGCCCACAGGGTTTGGCAACACCGGGGAGCTGTTTTTT. This encodes CASSWPTGFGNTGELFF.

On this clonotype: With a much larger clone just one base away, this may be a read error. The gene calls are TRBV19 and TRBJ2-7, with D possibly called TRBD1 or TRBD2 (5 bases each). V gave up 4 bases and J gave up 2 bases, with 21 bases separating them. This CDR3 region has 17 residues. Germline V gene sequence: CDR1 LNHDA, CDR2 SQIVND (reference sequence). CDR3 DNA sequence: TGTGCCAGTAGTAATTGGGGGTTTGTAAACTTAACCTACGAGCAGTACTTC. Amino acid sequence: CASSNWGFVNLTYEQYF.

The rearrangement links TRBV11-2 to TRBJ2-5, with D perhaps given as TRBD1 or TRBD2 (6 bases each). There are 13 residues in the CDR3. Trimming removed 8 bases at V and 3 bases at J, with 13 bases between. Germline V gene lookup returns CDR1 SGHAT and CDR2 FQNNGV. The CDR3 loop is CASVWGAEETQYF. The CDR3 DNA reads TGTGCCAGCGTTTGGGGGGCCGAAGAGACCCAGTACTTC.

The rearrangement links TRBV6-2 or TRBV6-3 to TRBJ2-1; 11 bases align to TRBD2. CDR1 is MNHEY, CDR2 SVGEGT, per germline. The ends lost 0 bases at V and 7 bases at J; junction bases unmatched: 11. The CDR3 loop spans 18 amino acids. The DNA for the CDR3 is TGTGCCAGCAGTTACTCGGCCCATATTATAGCGGGAGGGAATGAGCAGTTCTTC. Its translation is CASSYSAHIIAGGNEQFF.